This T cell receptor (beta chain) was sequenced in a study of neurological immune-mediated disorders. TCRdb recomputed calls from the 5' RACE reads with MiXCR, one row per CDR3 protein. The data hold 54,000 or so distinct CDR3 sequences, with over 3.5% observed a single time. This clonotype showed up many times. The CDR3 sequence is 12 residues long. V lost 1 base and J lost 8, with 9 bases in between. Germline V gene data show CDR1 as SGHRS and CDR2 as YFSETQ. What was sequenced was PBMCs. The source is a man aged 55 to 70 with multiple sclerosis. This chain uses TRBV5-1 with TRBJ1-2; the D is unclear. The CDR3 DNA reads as TGCGCCAGCAGCTTGTCCGGGAAGGGCTACACCTTC. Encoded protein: CASSLSGKGYTF.